Each of the 27 T cell receptor beta chains below was sequenced from the same sample in a study of blood T cell repertoires in COVID-19. Clones were read by immunoSEQ multiplex PCR, and TCRdb kept only the in-frame ones, dropping some. The top ten hold 0.99% of the sample, which has about 250,000 clones, more than 75% seen once. The sequencing sample was made of peripheral blood. The origin of the receptors is a woman aged 40 to 49 who had recovered from COVID-19.

This clone was counted only a few times. V usage is TRBV7-2 and J usage is TRBJ2-3; D is unresolved. CDR1 and CDR2 from the germline V gene are SGHTA and FQGNSA. With 2 bases removed from V and 2 bases from J, the gap between germline ends came to 11 bases. CDR3 length: 15 residues. This CDR3 is CASSLQATATDTQYF. CDR3 in DNA: TGTGCCAGCAGCTTACAGGCCACAGCCACAGATACGCAGTATTTT.

This chain connects TRBV19 to TRBJ2-7, with D possibly being TRBD1 (5 bases). Germline V CDR1 and CDR2: LNHDA, SQIVND (reference sequence). The CDR3 is 13 amino acids. Deletions cut 5 bases from V and 2 bases from J, with 10 bases between. This chain's CDR3 is CASSVQGPYEQYF. The CDR3 nucleotides are TGTGCCAGTAGTGTCCAGGGCCCCTACGAGCAGTACTTC.

V gene TRBV6-5 combines with J gene TRBJ1-6; D might be TRBD1 (5 bases). In germline, CDR1 is MNHEY, CDR2 SVGAGI. CDR3 length equals 14 residues. The V end was cut by 8 bases, the J end by 5 bases, with 13 bases between. CDR3 sequence reads: CASGRDPDNSPLHF. The CDR3 nucleotides read TGTGCCAGCGGGAGGGACCCGGATAATTCACCCCTCCACTTT.

The chain links TRBV13 to TRBJ2-7, with TRBD1 matching over 9 bases. Per germline, CDR1 PRHDT and CDR2 FYEKMQ (reference sequence). The CDR3 sequence is 15 residues long. After removal of 5 bases from V and 3 bases from J, the junction contained 8 bases not matched to a gene. CDR3 amino acids: CASSGPGQGLYEQYF. The DNA of the CDR3 is TGTGCCAGCAGCGGCCCGGGACAGGGACTCTACGAGCAGTACTTC.

The V gene is TRBV7-2, the J gene TRBJ1-5; 9 bases line up with TRBD1. V shed 0 bases, J shed 7 bases, and the junction held 7 bases outside the gene matches. This CDR3 region has 16 residues. The germline V gene has CDR1 SGHTA and CDR2 FQGNSA. The CDR3 DNA is TGTGCCAGCAGCTTAGCGGGACAGGGAACCAACCAGCCCCAGCATTTT. Its translation is CASSLAGQGTNQPQHF.

The chain joins TRBV27 to TRBJ1-2, with D maybe TRBD1 (6 bases). With 8 bases removed from V and 6 bases from J, the gap between germline ends came to 10 bases. Germline loops: CDR1 MNHEY, CDR2 SMNVEV (reference sequence). This CDR3 is built from 11 residues. The CDR3 DNA reads as TGTGCCAGCGCCAACAGGGATGGCTACACCTTC. Its translation is CASANRDGYTF.

This clone was counted a single time. The chain has TRBV6-1 and TRBJ2-1; TRBD2 agrees at 7 bases. The ends lost 1 base at V and 4 bases at J; junction bases unmatched: 4. CDR1 and CDR2 (germline): MNHNS, SASEGT. The CDR3 runs to 15 residues. CDR3 nucleotides: TGTGCCAGCAGTGAAGTGGCTAGCGGATACAATGAGCAGTTCTTC. Amino acid sequence: CASSEVASGYNEQFF.

This clone appeared a single time. The chain is built from TRBV7-2 and TRBJ1-2, with TRBD1 identical over 9 bases. The CDR3 spans 15 residues. Germline lookup yields CDR1 SGHTA and CDR2 FQGNSA. The trim removed 5 bases at V and 4 bases at J, leaving 8 bases unmatched. CDR3 protein: CASSPETGGIYGYTF. The CDR3 region has the DNA TGTGCCAGCAGCCCCGAGACAGGGGGTATCTATGGCTACACCTTC.

This clone was counted once. The chain joins TRBV7-9 to TRBJ2-1; D remains unclear. Germline V lookup: CDR1 SEHNR, CDR2 FQNEAQ (reference sequence). CDR3 length equals 16 residues. V lost 1 base and J lost 2, with 12 bases in between. The CDR3 reads CASSLVPGPAYNEQFF. In DNA, the CDR3 is TGTGCCAGCAGCTTAGTTCCAGGTCCCGCCTACAATGAGCAGTTCTTC.

Regarding this clone: Other DNA sequences in the sample encode the same CDR3. J is TRBJ1-1 and V is TRBV27, with a tentative D call TRBD1 (5 bases). Trimming took off 2 bases at V and 3 bases at J, with 10 bases between the two ends. The CDR3 consists of 14 residues. Per germline, CDR1 MNHEY and CDR2 SMNVEV (reference sequence). CDR3 residues: CASSLGGAHTEAFF. CDR3 DNA sequence: TGTGCCAGCAGTTTAGGCGGGGCTCACACTGAAGCTTTCTTT.

The CDR3 is CASSQDIWVYEQYF. DNA of the CDR3: TGTGCCAGCAGCCAGGACATTTGGGTTTACGAGCAGTACTTC. The chain couples TRBV14 to TRBJ2-7; TRBD1 is a possible D gene (5 bases). The germline V and J ends were trimmed by 3 bases and 4 bases, with 13 bases remaining between them. The V gene's germline CDR1 is SGHDN and CDR2 FVKESK. CDR3 size: 14 residues.

V gene TRBV15 combines with J gene TRBJ1-2; D is unclear. V was shortened by 5 bases and J by 2 bases, with 15 bases between the two germline ends. The CDR3 sequence is 15 residues long. Germline values: CDR1 LNHNV, CDR2 YYDKDF (reference sequence). CDR3 nucleotide sequence: TGTGCCACCAGCCTCAAGGTGGGAGGGAACTATGGCTACACCTTC. Amino acids: CATSLKVGGNYGYTF. The variable domain in full, with the rest retrieved from reference TRBV15 and TRBJ1-2, is DAMVIQNPRYQVTQFGKPVTLSCSQTLNHNVMYWYQQKSSQAPKLLFHYYDKDFNNEADTPDNFQSRRPNTSFCFLDIRSPGLGDTAMYLCATSLKVGGNYGYTFGSGTRLTVV.

A remark on this clone: This likely comes from a read error, as the CDR3 has no conserved phenylalanine or tryptophan at its end. The DNA is omitted, as the CDR3 cannot be located on it reliably, and the CDR3 follows TCRdb's listing. The chain is built from TRBV23-1 and TRBJ1-2; the table gives TRBD1 as D, unverified against the DNA. TRBV23-1 is sorted into the ORF group, with uncertain function. The CDR3 comprises 9 residues, both ends counted. This CDR3 reads CASNRDRFR.

CDR3 amino acids: CASSLGLGDGYTF. DNA for the CDR3: TGCGCCAGCAGCTTGGGCCTAGGCGATGGCTACACCTTC. This chain uses TRBV5-1 with TRBJ1-2, with D hard to call. Trimming cost V 0 bases and J 6 bases, with 9 bases left between them. CDR1 and CDR2 from the germline V gene are SGHRS and YFSETQ. The CDR3 is 13 residues long.

The V and J genes are TRBV19 and TRBJ1-5; 7 bases are shared with TRBD1. The CDR3 has 16 amino acids. Germline V lookup: CDR1 LNHDA, CDR2 SQIVND (reference sequence). The trim removed 6 bases at V and 3 bases at J, leaving 11 bases unmatched. The DNA for the CDR3 is TGTGCCAGTAGCCTCCCTGGGACAGTGTCCAATCAGCCCCAGCATTTT. Protein: CASSLPGTVSNQPQHF.

The sample holds one count of this clone. The chain links TRBV7-6 to TRBJ1-3; no reliable D call. Trimming shortened V by 1 base and J by 0 bases, and 7 bases separated the two germline ends. Germline V gene data show CDR1 as SGHVS and CDR2 as FNYEAQ. The CDR3 spans 15 residues. CDR3 coding DNA: TGTGCCAGCAGCTTAGAGTCCAGCTCTGGAAACACCATATATTTT. Residues: CASSLESSSGNTIYF.

The chain uses TRBV5-1 and TRBJ2-5; TRBD2 agrees at 12 bases. This CDR3 is 16 amino acids long. After removal of 1 base from V and 5 bases from J, the junction contained 6 bases not matched to a gene. CDR1 and CDR2 (germline): SGHRS, YFSETQ. In DNA, the CDR3 is TGCGCCAGCAGCTTGACCCTAGCGGGAGGGGGCGAGACCCAGTACTTC. This translates into CASSLTLAGGGETQYF.

V usage is TRBV15 and J usage is TRBJ2-5, with 10 bases matching TRBD1. J lost 7 bases, V lost 5 bases, and 1 base had no gene match. Germline lookup yields CDR1 LNHNV and CDR2 YYDKDF (reference sequence). The CDR3 spans 12 residues. The CDR3 sequence: CATSGQGGTQYF. The CDR3 DNA reads TGTGCCACCAGCGGACAGGGGGGGACCCAGTACTTC.

The genes are TRBV4-3 and TRBJ2-5; D is possibly TRBD2 (5 bases). The V gene's germline CDR1 is LGHNA and CDR2 YSLEER. V gave up 0 bases and J gave up 2 bases, with 7 bases separating them. The CDR3 totals 14 residues. The CDR3 region is CASSQETTQETQYF. CDR3 coding DNA: TGCGCCAGCAGCCAAGAGACTACGCAAGAGACCCAGTACTTC.

Here the CDR3 DNA reads TGTGCCAGCTCACCCCAGGGTACCTCCTACAATGAGCAGTTCTTC. This translates into CASSPQGTSYNEQFF. The genes are TRBV18 and TRBJ2-1, with D possibly TRBD1 on 5 matching bases. This CDR3 spans 15 amino acids. The germline gives CDR1 KGHSH, CDR2 LQKENI. V lost 3 bases and J lost 0, with 9 bases in between.

About this clone itself: At one end, the junction sequence differs from germline, possibly due to a read error. The rearrangement uses TRBV7-9 and TRBJ2-5, with D possibly TRBD1 on 6 matching bases. The CDR3 length is 13 residues. Germline loops: CDR1 SEHNR, CDR2 FQNEAQ (reference sequence). The CDR3, as DNA: TGTGCCAGCAGCCGCGACAGGCAAGGGACCCAGTACTTC. Protein product: CASSRDRQGTQYF. Drawing the rest from reference TRBV7-9 and TRBJ2-5, the complete variable domain is DTGVSQNPRHKITKRGQNVTFRCDPISEHNRLYWYRQTLGQGPEFLTYFQNEAQLEKSRLLSDRFSAERPKGSFSTLEIQRTEQGDSAMYLCASSRDRQGTQYFGPGTRLLVL.

The chain is built from TRBV7-2 and TRBJ1-1; maybe TRBD1 (6 bases). Trimming pared 3 bases from V and 5 bases from J, leaving 10 bases between. Germline V lookup: CDR1 SGHTA, CDR2 FQGNSA. The length of the CDR3 is 13 residues. CDR3 residues: CASSFTRGTEAFF. Written as DNA, the CDR3 is TGTGCCAGCAGCTTTACCAGGGGAACTGAAGCTTTCTTT.

V is TRBV12-3 or TRBV12-4 and J is TRBJ1-5, with D hard to call. V lost 6 bases and J lost 5, with 8 bases in between. The CDR3 length is 12 residues. The CDR3 coding sequence is TGTGCCAGCAGCCCCCGAGATCAGCCCCAGCATTTT. Protein sequence: CASSPRDQPQHF.

The chain recombines TRBV3-1 (or the pseudogene TRBV3-2) with TRBJ2-5, with a possible D match to TRBD2 (6 bases). V lost 0 bases, J lost 4 bases, and 12 bases lay in between. Germline values: CDR1 LGHDT, CDR2 YNNKEL (reference sequence). The CDR3 runs to 15 residues. The CDR3 DNA is TGTGCCAGCAGCCAAGAGTTGTCCGGGGGAGAGACCCAGTACTTC. Encoded protein: CASSQELSGGETQYF.

This CDR3 is CATSREGTTTDTQYF. The CDR3, as DNA: TGTGCCACCAGCAGAGAGGGGACTACCACAGATACGCAGTATTTT. The rearrangement uses TRBV15 and TRBJ2-3; 7 nucleotides match TRBD2. The V gene's germline CDR1 is LNHNV and CDR2 YYDKDF (reference sequence). CDR3 length equals 15 residues. The V segment lost 0 bases and the J segment 2 bases; nucleotides outside the gene matches: 2. The whole variable domain, filled in from reference TRBV15 and TRBJ2-3, reads DAMVIQNPRYQVTQFGKPVTLSCSQTLNHNVMYWYQQKSSQAPKLLFHYYDKDFNNEADTPDNFQSRRPNTSFCFLDIRSPGLGDTAMYLCATSREGTTTDTQYFGPGTRLTVL.

V and J are TRBV11-2 and TRBJ2-5, with 7 nucleotides matching TRBD2. Germline values: CDR1 SGHAT, CDR2 FQNNGV. J was trimmed by 5 bases and V by 5 bases; bases with no gene match: 17. The CDR3 totals 17 residues. CDR3 nucleotides: TGTGCCAGCAGCCCCCAGGGCGGGGCGGGAGTGTTGGAGACCCAGTACTTC. As protein: CASSPQGGAGVLETQYF.

The chain uses TRBV7-2 and TRBJ2-1; TRBD2 agrees at 7 bases. Trimming at V came to 5 bases and at J to 6 bases, leaving 7 bases not matched to a gene. This CDR3 region has 14 residues. Germline-derived CDR1 and CDR2 are SGHTA and FQGNSA. The CDR3 coding sequence is TGTGCCAGCAGCCCGTGGGCGGGAGCCAATGAGCAGTTCTTC. Residues: CASSPWAGANEQFF. The full variable domain, with the rest looked up from reference TRBV7-2 and TRBJ2-1, is GAGVSQSPSNKVTEKGKDVELRCDPISGHTALYWYRQSLGQGLEFLIYFQGNSAPDKSGLPSDRFSAERTGGSVSTLTIQRTQQEDSAVYLCASSPWAGANEQFFGPGTRLTVL.